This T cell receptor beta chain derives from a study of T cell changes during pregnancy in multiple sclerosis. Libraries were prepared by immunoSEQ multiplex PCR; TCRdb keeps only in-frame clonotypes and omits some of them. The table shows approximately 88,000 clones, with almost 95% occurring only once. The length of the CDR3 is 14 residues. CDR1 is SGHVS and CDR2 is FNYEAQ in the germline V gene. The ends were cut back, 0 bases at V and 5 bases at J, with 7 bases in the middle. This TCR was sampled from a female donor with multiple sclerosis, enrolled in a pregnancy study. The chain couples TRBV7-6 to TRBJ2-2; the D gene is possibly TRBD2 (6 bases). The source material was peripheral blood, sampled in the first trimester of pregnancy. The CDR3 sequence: CASSLAGGTGELFF. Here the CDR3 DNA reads TGTGCCAGCAGCTTAGCGGGAGGAACCGGGGAGCTGTTTTTT.